Listed below are T cell receptor beta chains from one sample, sequenced in a study of T-cell reconstitution after alpha-beta-depleted transplantation in children. MiXCR was run by TCRdb on the PCR reads, yielding one entry per CDR3 protein. The sample records roughly 500,000 distinct CDR3 sequences, approximately 29% being singletons. This material consisted of PBMCs from the stem cell graft donor, taken from the stem cell graft. The receptor set was obtained from a human donor who donated a stem cell graft to a child with aplastic anemia. CDR3s leave out the opening cysteine and the closing phenylalanine or tryptophan. Size values are once, few and many counts, or a class for expanded clones, and some rows have none.

TRBJ1-2 | TRBV20-1 | few | SARRNSGIGGGYT
TRBJ1-1 | TRBV30 | NA | AWTGENTEAF
TRBJ2-5 | TRBV28 | NA | ASSLIRQGAWETQY
TRBJ1-3 | TRBV29-1 | few | SVETDRGNTIY
TRBJ1-5 | TRBV29-1 | few | SARAGTDNQPQH
TRBJ2-1 | TRBV29-1 | few | SVAGQGNLNEQF
TRBJ1-1 | TRBV14 | NA | ASSQDPFSNTEAF
TRBJ2-2 | TRBV4-1 | few | ASSHISLNTGELF
TRBJ1-2 | TRBV4-3 | NA | ASSRTGQGVEGYT
TRBJ1-2 | TRBV7-9 | NA | ASSLGPGGSPGYT
TRBJ2-2 | TRBV20-1 | few | SARPGEVSGELF
TRBJ2-7 | TRBV5-1 | once | ASSTGHDGTVSYEQY
TRBJ2-3 | TRBV14 | NA | ASSQDIDTQY
TRBJ2-5 | TRBV5-5 | NA | ASSLSTGGRETQY
TRBJ2-1 | TRBV6-5 | NA | ASRLGGEQF
TRBJ2-1 | TRBV20-1 | NA | SARGGPLGSNEQF
TRBJ2-5 | TRBV20-1 | NA | SARRGGGETQY
TRBJ2-1 | TRBV15 | few | ATSQKTGAGSDEF
TRBJ2-1 | TRBV12-3/TRBV12-4 | once | ASSLVLAGVQNEQF
TRBJ2-1 | TRBV12-3/TRBV12-4 | NA | ASSRAGGPREQF
TRBJ1-1 | TRBV6-2/TRBV6-3 | few | ASNLFGTNTEAF
TRBJ1-2 | TRBV19 | few | ATFGTETSNYGYT
TRBJ2-2 | TRBV27 | NA | ASSVNGGGELF
TRBJ2-4 | TRBV12-3/TRBV12-4 | few | ASSPRDHQY
TRBJ1-2 | TRBV20-1 | NA | SARDPVRLYYGYT
TRBJ2-5 | TRBV7-9 | NA | ASSLDSFQETQY
TRBJ2-7 | TRBV7-2 | NA | ASRWTSDHEQY
TRBJ2-1 | TRBV9 | few | ASSGSGSKDEQF
TRBJ2-1 | TRBV5-1 | NA | ASSFQGLAVNNEQF
TRBJ2-1 | TRBV19 | NA | ASSSTTWNEQF
TRBJ1-1 | TRBV29-1 | few | SVDRDVKVAF